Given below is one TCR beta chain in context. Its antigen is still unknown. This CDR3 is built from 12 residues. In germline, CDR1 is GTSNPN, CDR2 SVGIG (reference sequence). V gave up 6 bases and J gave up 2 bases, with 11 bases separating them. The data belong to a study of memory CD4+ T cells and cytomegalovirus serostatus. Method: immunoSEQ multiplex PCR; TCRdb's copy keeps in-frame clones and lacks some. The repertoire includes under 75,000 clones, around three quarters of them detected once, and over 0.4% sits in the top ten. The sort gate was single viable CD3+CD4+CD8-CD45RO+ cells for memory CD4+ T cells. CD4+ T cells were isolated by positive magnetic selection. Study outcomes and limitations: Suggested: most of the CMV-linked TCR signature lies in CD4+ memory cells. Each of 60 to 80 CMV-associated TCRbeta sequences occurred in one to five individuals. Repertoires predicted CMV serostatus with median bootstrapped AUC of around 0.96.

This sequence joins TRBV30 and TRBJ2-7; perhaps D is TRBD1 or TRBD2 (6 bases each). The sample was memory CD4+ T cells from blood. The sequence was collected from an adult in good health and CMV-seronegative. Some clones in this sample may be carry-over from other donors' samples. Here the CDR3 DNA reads TGTGCCTGTTCAAGGGGGGCCTACGAGCAGTACTTC. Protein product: CACSRGAYEQYF. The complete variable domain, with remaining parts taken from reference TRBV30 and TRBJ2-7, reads SQTIHQWPATLVQPVGSPLSLECTVEGTSNPNLYWYRQAAGRGLQLLFYSVGIGQISSEVPQNLSASRPQDRQFILSSKKLLLSDSGFYLCACSRGAYEQYFGPGTRLTVT.